This TCR beta chain was sequenced for a study of blood T cell repertoires in COVID-19. Study-level information: The cDNA or gDNA used as material had been derived from T cells, B-cell-depleted T cells, or PBMCs.

TCRdb's copy holds only in-frame clones and misses some; the assay was immunoSEQ multiplex PCR. Among approximately 69,000 clones listed, around four fifths were seen once. The ends lost 5 bases at V and 5 bases at J; junction bases unmatched: 4. The CDR3 is made up of 14 amino acids. Germline CDR1 KGHSH, CDR2 LQKENI. What was sequenced was peripheral blood. The rearrangement uses TRBV18 and TRBJ1-5; 9 positions agree with TRBD1. This clonotype originated in an older woman with acute or convalescent COVID-19. For the CDR3, the DNA is TGTGCCAGCTCAAAGGGACAGGGCCATCAGCCCCAGCATTTT. It is translated as CASSKGQGHQPQHF.